Shown below are 4 T cell receptor beta chains from a single sample sequenced in a study of T cell repertoires in cytomegalovirus infection. MiXCR, run by TCRdb on the reads, gives a single entry per CDR3 protein. The sample carries about 63,000 distinct CDR3 sequences, just over 20% recorded once. These receptors' targets are unknown. The sequencing used CD8+ T cells from cultured PBMCs, collected from culture after CMV antigen stimulation. All receptors derive from a human donor in good health (CMV status not recorded). Some clones in this sample may be carry-over from other donors' samples.

The sample holds a few counts of this clonotype. The J gene is TRBJ1-1, the V gene TRBV7-9; no definite D call. Trimming left V 8 bases short and J 7 bases short, with 14 bases between. The CDR3 sequence is 12 residues long. Germline CDR1 reads SEHNR; CDR2 reads FQNEAQ (reference sequence). CDR3 sequence reads: CASAREADEAFF. CDR3 in DNA: TGTGCCAGCGCTCGGGAAGCGGATGAAGCTTTCTTT.

The sample holds one count of this clonotype. V and J are TRBV12-3 or TRBV12-4 and TRBJ2-7, with D perhaps assigned TRBD1 or TRBD2 (5 bases each). Between the trimmed V and J ends, which lost 8 bases and 2 bases, there was a span of 13 bases. The CDR3 totals 13 residues. The CDR3 coding sequence is TGTGCCAGCTCACCCGGGACCCCCTACGAGCAGTACTTC. This gives the protein CASSPGTPYEQYF.

V usage is TRBV7-8 and J usage is TRBJ1-1, with no clear D. V lost 3 bases and J 1 base, leaving 12 bases between the germline ends. Germline loops: CDR1 SGHVS, CDR2 FQNEAQ. This CDR3 has 15 residues. CDR3 in amino acids: CASSFDRTPNTEAFF. For the CDR3, the DNA is TGTGCCAGCAGCTTCGACCGAACCCCGAACACTGAAGCTTTCTTT.

Only a few counts were recorded for this clonotype. The chain couples TRBV4-3 to TRBJ1-5; D uncertain. The CDR3 sequence is 17 residues long. Trimming stripped 0 bases from V and 3 bases from J, with 15 bases between. Germline V gives CDR1 LGHNA, CDR2 YSLEER. CDR3 sequence (DNA): TGCGCCAGCAGCCAAGATCGAGTCGACGGCCTCAATCAGCCCCAGCATTTT. It translates to CASSQDRVDGLNQPQHF.